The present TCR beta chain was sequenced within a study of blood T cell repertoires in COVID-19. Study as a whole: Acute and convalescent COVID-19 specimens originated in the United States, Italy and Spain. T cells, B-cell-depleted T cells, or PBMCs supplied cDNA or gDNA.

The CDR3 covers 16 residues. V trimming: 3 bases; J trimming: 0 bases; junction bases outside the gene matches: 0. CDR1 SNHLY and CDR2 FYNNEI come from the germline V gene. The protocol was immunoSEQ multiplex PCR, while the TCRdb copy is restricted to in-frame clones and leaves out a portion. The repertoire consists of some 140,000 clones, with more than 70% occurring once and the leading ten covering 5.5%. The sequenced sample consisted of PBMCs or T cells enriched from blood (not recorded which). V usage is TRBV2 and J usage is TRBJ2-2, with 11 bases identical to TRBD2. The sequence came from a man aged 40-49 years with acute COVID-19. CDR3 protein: CASSETSGANTGELFF. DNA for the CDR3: TGTGCCAGCAGTGAGACTAGCGGGGCGAACACCGGGGAGCTGTTTTTT.